The entry below describes one T cell receptor beta chain. TCRdb processed the RACE reads anew with MiXCR; each CDR3 protein has one entry. The table has 180,000 or so distinct CDR3 sequences, 25% to 30% seen once. This CDR3 region has 15 residues. The germline V gene has CDR1 SGHVS and CDR2 FQNEAQ. V lost 1 base and J lost 7, with 11 bases in between. The data are from a study of human T cells and chemical hapten exposure. As for time point: pre-sensitization, week 0. The sample's treatment: therapeutic diphenylcyclopropenone sensitization with weekly scalp DPC. J is TRBJ1-6 and V is TRBV7-8; the D is unclear. Source: whole blood, taken in connection with sensitization to the hapten diphenylcyclopropenone (DPC). This receptor was identified in a woman between 25 and 40 years old with alopecia areata. Some clones in this sample may be carry-over from other donors' samples. This chain's CDR3 is CASSLVPSYNSPLHF. The CDR3 DNA follows: TGTGCCAGCAGCTTAGTTCCGAGTTACAATTCACCCCTCCACTTT.